One sample yielded the 19 T cell receptor beta chains listed below, sequenced in a study of sequential checkpoint blockade in melanoma. Treatment of the sample: randomized to nivolumab then ipilimumab (arm A) or the reverse (arm B). Libraries were prepared by immunoSEQ multiplex PCR; TCRdb keeps only in-frame clonotypes and omits some of them. The profile shows under 20,000 clones, 73% of them singletons. The starting material was CD8+ T cells sorted from blood (inferred from file names), obtained from a patient given nivolumab and ipilimumab in sequence. The receptors shown here come from a human donor with melanoma.

The chain links TRBV4-2 to TRBJ2-7; TRBD2 might be the D (5 bases). The germline gives CDR1 LGHNA, CDR2 YNFKEQ. The CDR3 is 16 residues long. Trimming removed 1 base from V and 1 base from J, with 14 bases in between. CDR3 sequence reads: CASSQGSSGPSYEQYF. CDR3 bases: TGTGCCAGCAGCCAAGGGTCAAGCGGACCATCCTACGAGCAGTACTTC.

The chain couples TRBV5-1 to TRBJ2-3; no reliable D call. Germline values: CDR1 SGHRS, CDR2 YFSETQ. V gave up 0 bases and J gave up 1 base, with 21 bases separating them. The CDR3 consists of 19 residues. As DNA, the CDR3 is TGCGCCAGCAGCTTGGCCCCCTTCCGTGAGCTGCCGGGCACAGATACGCAGTATTTT. It encodes CASSLAPFRELPGTDTQYF.

This chain uses TRBV10-3 with TRBJ1-2; D gene uncertain. Germline CDR1 ENHRY, CDR2 SYGVKD. CDR3 size: 17 residues. The V and J ends lost 0 bases and 3 bases respectively, with 17 bases between them. Here the CDR3 reads CAISESWSLTEDYGYTF. The CDR3 nucleotides read TGTGCCATCAGTGAGTCTTGGTCTCTGACGGAGGACTATGGCTACACCTTC.

The V gene is TRBV9, the J gene TRBJ2-2; TRBD2 matches at 7 bases. Germline CDR1 and CDR2: SGDLS and YYNGEE. This CDR3 has 18 residues. V gave up 3 bases and J gave up 2 bases; unmatched junction bases: 13. CDR3 loop: CASSGEGLNKRNTGELFF. CDR3 DNA sequence: TGTGCCAGCAGCGGAGAGGGACTAAATAAGCGAAACACCGGGGAGCTGTTTTTT.

This clone turned up a few times. The chain is built from TRBV5-1 and TRBJ1-2; 7 nucleotides match TRBD1. From germline, CDR1 is SGHRS and CDR2 YFSETQ. This CDR3 has 14 amino acids. V shed 0 bases and J 5 bases; nucleotides not matched to a gene: 4. The CDR3, as DNA: TGCGCCAGCAGCTTGGTGGGGACAGCGTATGGCTACACCTTC. Translation gives CASSLVGTAYGYTF.

V is TRBV5-5 and J is TRBJ2-7; TRBD1 aligns across 8 bases. This CDR3 spans 13 amino acids. V lost 4 bases and J lost 3; bases outside the gene matches: 3. Germline CDR1 is SGHKS and CDR2 is YYEKEE (reference sequence). CDR3 in amino acids: CASSGQGYYEQYF. DNA for the CDR3: TGTGCCAGCAGCGGACAGGGATACTACGAGCAGTACTTC.

The chain employs TRBV27 and TRBJ1-5, with 10 bases aligning to TRBD1. Germline values: CDR1 MNHEY, CDR2 SMNVEV (reference sequence). V gave up 6 bases and J gave up 4 bases; unmatched junction bases: 6. The CDR3 runs 15 residues. DNA for the CDR3: TGTGCCAGCAGACCAGACAGGGGGCGGAATCAGCCCCAGCATTTT. This gives the protein CASRPDRGRNQPQHF.

This sequence joins TRBV27 and TRBJ2-1; TRBD2 might be the D (6 bases). Trimming removed 6 bases at V and 9 bases at J, with 15 bases between. Germline CDR1 is MNHEY and CDR2 is SMNVEV (reference sequence). The CDR3 totals 13 residues. The CDR3 bases are TGTGCCAGCAGCCCCCTAATGGGAGGTGAGCAGTTCTTC. It codes for CASSPLMGGEQFF.

This chain links TRBV5-6 with TRBJ2-5; D remains unclear. V was pared by 0 bases and J by 1 base, with 7 bases between. Germline V gene data show CDR1 as SGHDT and CDR2 as YYEEEE. The length of the CDR3 is 14 residues. The CDR3 is CASSLAQVQETQYF. The CDR3 coding sequence is TGTGCCAGCAGCTTGGCCCAGGTCCAAGAGACCCAGTACTTC.

The chain carries TRBV11-1 and TRBJ1-1, with 9 bases fitting TRBD1. The V and J ends lost 3 bases and 5 bases, in that order; junction bases with no gene match: 4. The CDR3 is 14 amino acids. Looked up from germline, CDR1 is SGHAT and CDR2 is FQDESV (reference sequence). The CDR3 nucleotides read TGTGCCAGCAGCTTGTACAGGGGGCGGACTGAAGCTTTCTTT. Translated, it gives CASSLYRGRTEAFF.

This clone was seen a few times. V is TRBV4-1 and J is TRBJ1-1, with 9 bases that match TRBD1. V was pared by 5 bases and J by 0 bases, with 10 bases of the junction left unmatched. The CDR3 sequence is 17 residues long. Germline CDR1 MGHRA, CDR2 YSYEKL. The CDR3 reads CASSSRTTGGLNTEAFF. CDR3 bases: TGCGCCAGCAGCTCCCGAACGACAGGGGGGTTGAACACTGAAGCTTTCTTT.

The chain couples TRBV10-3 to TRBJ2-7; 9 bases fit TRBD1. The CDR3 loop spans 14 amino acids. J gave up 5 bases and V 2 bases, and 4 bases lay outside the gene matches. CDR1 is ENHRY, CDR2 SYGVKD, per germline. CDR3 sequence reads: CAISERDRVHEQYF. In DNA, the CDR3 is TGTGCCATCAGTGAGCGGGACAGGGTACACGAGCAGTACTTC.

This chain links TRBV15 with TRBJ1-2, with D maybe TRBD1 (6 bases). The CDR3 spans 15 residues. The germline V gene encodes CDR1 LNHNV and CDR2 YYDKDF (reference sequence). V lost 4 bases to trimming and J lost 6 bases, with 18 bases between them. This CDR3 reads CATSNEPTGHDGYTF. The CDR3 bases are TGTGCCACCAGCAACGAACCGACAGGACACGATGGCTACACCTTC.

This chain joins TRBV2 and TRBJ2-6, with 9 positions matching TRBD2. J gave up 4 bases and V 7 bases, and 11 bases lay outside the gene matches. The CDR3 consists of 17 residues. Germline assignment: CDR1 SNHLY and CDR2 FYNNEI. The CDR3: CASKAGGGFSGANVLTF. The CDR3, as DNA: TGTGCCAGCAAGGCGGGGGGGGGCTTCTCAGGGGCCAACGTCCTGACTTTC.

The CDR3: CASSGYRSAYEQYF. CDR3 in DNA: TGTGCCAGCTCGGGGTACCGATCGGCCTACGAGCAGTACTTC. The genes are TRBV2 and TRBJ2-7, with D possibly being TRBD2 (5 bases). CDR1 and CDR2 (germline): SNHLY, FYNNEI. CDR3 length: 14 residues. Trimming pared 8 bases from V and 2 bases from J, leaving 16 bases between.

This clone was picked up one time. The J gene is TRBJ2-2, the V gene TRBV6-5; 7 nucleotides match TRBD1. The CDR3 has 14 amino acids. CDR1 is MNHEY, CDR2 SVGAGI, per germline. Unmatched junction bases numbered 4, after V lost 6 bases and J lost 3 bases. The CDR3 region has the DNA TGTGCCAGCAGAGTAGGGGGCTACACCGGGGAGCTGTTTTTT. This encodes CASRVGGYTGELFF.

The DNA of the CDR3 is TGTGCCAGCAGCCCCGTGGGGAACTGGGACAGTACCACCTACGAGCAGTACTTC. The encoded protein is CASSPVGNWDSTTYEQYF. V usage is TRBV13 and J usage is TRBJ2-7; 7 nucleotides align to TRBD1. The CDR3 loop spans 18 amino acids. The V segment lost 5 bases and the J segment 2 bases; nucleotides outside the gene matches: 18. Germline values: CDR1 PRHDT, CDR2 FYEKMQ (reference sequence). The variable domain in full, with the rest retrieved from reference TRBV13 and TRBJ2-7, is AAGVIQSPRHLIKEKRETATLKCYPIPRHDTVYWYQQGPGQDPQFLISFYEKMQSDKGSIPDRFSAQQFSDYHSELNMSSLELGDSALYFCASSPVGNWDSTTYEQYFGPGTRLTVT.

This sequence joins TRBV19 and TRBJ1-5, with D unclear. Germline lookup yields CDR1 LNHDA and CDR2 SQIVND (reference sequence). This CDR3 has 14 amino acids. V lost 1 base and J 5 bases, leaving 9 bases between the germline ends. The CDR3 coding sequence is TGTGCCAGTAGTATAGCCGAGGAATATCAGCCCCAGCATTTT. It specifies CASSIAEEYQPQHF.

The rearrangement joins TRBV5-1 to TRBJ2-2; D unresolved. Germline loops: CDR1 SGHRS, CDR2 YFSETQ. V was shortened by 5 bases and J by 8 bases, with 7 bases between the two germline ends. The CDR3 loop spans 11 amino acids. The CDR3 protein is CASSLFGELFF. The CDR3 bases are TGCGCCAGCAGTCTTTTTGGGGAGCTGTTTTTT.